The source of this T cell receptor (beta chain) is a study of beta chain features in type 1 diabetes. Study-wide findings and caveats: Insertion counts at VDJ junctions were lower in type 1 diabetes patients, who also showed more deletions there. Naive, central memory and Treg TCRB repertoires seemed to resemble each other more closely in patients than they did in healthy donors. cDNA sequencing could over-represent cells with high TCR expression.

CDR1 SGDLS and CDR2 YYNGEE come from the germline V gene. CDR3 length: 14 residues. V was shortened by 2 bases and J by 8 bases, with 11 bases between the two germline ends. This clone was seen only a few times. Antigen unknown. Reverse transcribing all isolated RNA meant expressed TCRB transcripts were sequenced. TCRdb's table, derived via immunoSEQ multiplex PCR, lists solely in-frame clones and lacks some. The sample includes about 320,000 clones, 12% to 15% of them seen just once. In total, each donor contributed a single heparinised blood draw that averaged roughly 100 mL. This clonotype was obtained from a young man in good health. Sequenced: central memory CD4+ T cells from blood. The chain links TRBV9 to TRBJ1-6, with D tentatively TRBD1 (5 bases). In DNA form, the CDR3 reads TGTGCCAGCAGCGTTGGGGGTGGGGATTCACCCCTCCACTTT. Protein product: CASSVGGGDSPLHF.